The 27 T cell receptor beta chains below come from one sample, sequenced in a study of T-cell memory formation after mild COVID-19. TCRdb reprocessed the 5' RACE reads via MiXCR and lists one record per CDR3 protein. The sample has approximately 450,000 distinct CDR3 sequences, 15% to 20% seen once. The sample consisted of PBMCs or a T cell subset sorted from them (not recorded which). These receptors came from an adult woman who had mild COVID-19 (a few samples of this study predate the infection). Cell type and time point are not known.

This rearrangement joins TRBV6-2 or TRBV6-3 to TRBJ1-5; the match to TRBD1 covers 9 bases. CDR3 length: 18 amino acids. V lost 1 base, J lost 5 bases, and 12 bases stayed unmatched. From germline, CDR1 is MNHEY and CDR2 SVGEGT. The CDR3 protein is CASSYFDRWGQGDQPQHF. Here the CDR3 DNA reads TGTGCCAGCAGTTACTTCGACCGATGGGGACAGGGCGATCAGCCCCAGCATTTT.

The V gene is TRBV25-1, the J gene TRBJ2-7, with D maybe TRBD1 (5 bases). The CDR3 runs 13 residues. Trimming pared 6 bases from V and 3 bases from J, leaving 12 bases between. Germline CDR1 MGHDK, CDR2 SYGVNS. This chain's CDR3 is CASSPGSNYEQYF. The CDR3 DNA is TGTGCCAGCAGCCCAGGGTCTAACTACGAGCAGTACTTC.

The sample holds a few counts of this clonotype. The CDR3 DNA reads TGCAGTGCTACGACTAGCGGGAGTGGGGCAGATACGCAGTATTTT. Translated, it gives CSATTSGSGADTQYF. The chain uses TRBV20-1 and TRBJ2-3; the match to TRBD2 covers 12 bases. This CDR3 is 15 amino acids long. Germline V CDR1 and CDR2: DFQATT, SNEGSKA (reference sequence). V shed 4 bases, J shed 4 bases, and the junction held 6 bases outside the gene matches.

The CDR3 region has the DNA TGTGCCAGCAGAGGACTAGCGGGAGTTAACTATGAGCAGTTCTTC. Its translation: CASRGLAGVNYEQFF. This chain connects TRBV6-2 or TRBV6-3 to TRBJ2-1; the match to TRBD2 covers 13 bases. The CDR3 spans 15 residues. In germline, CDR1 is MNHEY, CDR2 SVGEGT. V shed 6 bases and J 8 bases; nucleotides not matched to a gene: 7.

This clonotype was detected a few times. The V gene is TRBV4-3, the J gene TRBJ2-7; the D is unclear. With 2 bases removed from V and 0 bases from J, the gap between germline ends came to 8 bases. Germline V gene data show CDR1 as LGHNA and CDR2 as YSLEER. The CDR3 has 14 residues. CDR3 sequence: CASSQYHNSYEQYF. The CDR3 DNA is TGCGCCAGCAGCCAATACCACAACTCCTACGAGCAGTACTTC.

The genes are TRBV12-3 or TRBV12-4 and TRBJ1-5; possible D gene TRBD1, 5 bases. V dropped 3 bases and J dropped 7 bases, with 10 bases sitting between them. The CDR3 has 13 amino acids. In DNA form, the CDR3 reads TGTGCCAGCAGTTTCGGGCAGGGCCAGCCCCAGCATTTT. Its protein is CASSFGQGQPQHF.

The genes are TRBV13 and TRBJ1-6, with 11 bases lining up with TRBD1. CDR3 length: 15 amino acids. V lost 5 bases, J lost 7 bases, and 4 bases stayed unmatched. Germline assignment: CDR1 PRHDT and CDR2 FYEKMQ (reference sequence). Written as DNA, the CDR3 is TGTGCCAGCAGCCGGGACAGGGGGGAGAATTCACCCCTCCACTTT. Its translation: CASSRDRGENSPLHF.

This clonotype was counted a few times. The V and J genes are TRBV12-3 or TRBV12-4 and TRBJ2-7; TRBD1 matches at 8 bases. The CDR3 spans 14 residues. The junction had 5 bases not matched to a gene; V was cut back by 4 bases and J by 3 bases. The CDR3 here is CASSSDRGNYEQYF. The CDR3 DNA sequence: TGTGCCAGCAGTTCAGACAGGGGAAACTACGAGCAGTACTTC.

The sample holds a few counts of this clonotype. The chain employs TRBV6-5 and TRBJ2-4, with a weak D call TRBD2 (6 bases). The ends were cut back, 5 bases at V and 1 base at J, with 24 bases in the middle. The germline CDR1 and CDR2 sequences are MNHEY and SVGAGI. The CDR3 consists of 19 residues. CDR3 coding DNA: TGTGCCAGCAGTGTCCGGGACGTAGGCCCGGGGGTGGCCAAAAACATTCAGTACTTC. Translated, it gives CASSVRDVGPGVAKNIQYF.

This chain joins TRBV5-1 and TRBJ2-3; D ambiguous. V dropped 7 bases and J dropped 0 bases, with 15 bases sitting between them. The CDR3 runs 15 residues. Germline V gene data show CDR1 as SGHRS and CDR2 as YFSETQ. The CDR3 reads CASAVKPASTDTQYF. CDR3 DNA: TGCGCCAGCGCGGTAAAGCCGGCTAGCACAGATACGCAGTATTTT. Complete variable domain (other parts from reference TRBV5-1 and TRBJ2-3): KAGVTQTPRYLIKTRGQQVTLSCSPISGHRSVSWYQQTPGQGLQFLFEYFSETQRNKGNFPGRFSGRQFSNSRSEMNVSTLELGDSALYLCASAVKPASTDTQYFGPGTRLTVL.

The chain combines TRBV12-3 or TRBV12-4 with TRBJ2-5; D perhaps matches TRBD1 (5 bases). V lost 6 bases and J lost 0, with 5 bases in between. The CDR3 is 12 amino acids. The CDR3 loop is CASRGHQETQYF. Here the CDR3 DNA reads TGTGCCAGCAGGGGGCACCAAGAGACCCAGTACTTC.

This clonotype was observed a few times. The chain links TRBV7-9 to TRBJ2-5, with D possibly TRBD2 on 7 matching bases. CDR1 and CDR2 from the germline V gene are SEHNR and FQNEAQ (reference sequence). Trimming cost V 5 bases and J 3 bases, with 19 bases left between them. The CDR3 spans 16 residues. The DNA for the CDR3 is TGTGCCAGCAGCCCCAGAGAGGGGGGGCAAGAAGAGACCCAGTACTTC. Its protein product is CASSPREGGQEETQYF.

The chain has TRBV5-4 and TRBJ2-3; D not certain. CDR1 SGHNT and CDR2 YYREEE come from the germline V gene (reference sequence). V shed 2 bases and J shed 2 bases, with 12 bases lying between them. CDR3 size: 15 residues. CDR3: CASSLLLKPTDTQYF. DNA of the CDR3: TGTGCCAGCAGCTTATTATTGAAACCCACAGATACGCAGTATTTT.

The V call is TRBV10-3, the J call TRBJ2-7; 8 nucleotides match TRBD1. Germline lookup yields CDR1 ENHRY and CDR2 SYGVKD. Germline trimming cut 3 bases from V and 9 bases from J; bases unmatched to any gene: 16. This CDR3 contains 16 residues. The CDR3 loop is CAISDSSGTGLSTQYF. The CDR3 bases are TGTGCCATCAGTGATTCGTCCGGGACAGGCCTAAGCACGCAGTACTTC.

This chain links TRBV28 with TRBJ1-4; D call uncertain. Trimming removed 8 bases from V and 15 bases from J, with 16 bases in between. Germline lookup yields CDR1 MDHEN and CDR2 SYDVKM. CDR3 length: 11 amino acids. The CDR3 DNA reads TGTGCCAGCGGGAGGCGTCCGAGTTTGTTTTTT. Its translation is CASGRRPSLFF. Looking up the rest from reference TRBV28 and TRBJ1-4 gives the full variable domain: DVKVTQSSRYLVKRTGEKVFLECVQDMDHENMFWYRQDPGLGLRLIYFSYDVKMKEKGDIPEGYSVSREKKERFSLILESASTNQTSMYLCASGRRPSLFFGSGTQLSVL.

This clonotype was counted a few times. The chain combines TRBV29-1 with TRBJ2-2; 10 bases map to TRBD1. The V segment lost 6 bases and the J segment 8 bases; nucleotides outside the gene matches: 9. Germline V gene data show CDR1 as SQVTM and CDR2 as ANQGSEA. This CDR3 has 14 amino acids. The CDR3, as DNA: TGCAGCGTGCGGACAGGGGGGGTATTTGGGGAGCTGTTTTTT. This translates into CSVRTGGVFGELFF.

This clonotype showed up just a few times. The chain uses TRBV9 and TRBJ2-6; 10 bases map to TRBD1. V trimming: 3 bases; J trimming: 1 base; junction bases outside the gene matches: 4. CDR1 and CDR2 (germline): SGDLS, YYNGEE. The CDR3 extends over 17 amino acids. For the CDR3, the DNA is TGTGCCAGCAGCGCGGAGGGACAGGGGTCTGGGGCCAACGTCCTGACTTTC. Protein product: CASSAEGQGSGANVLTF.

The genes are TRBV7-3 and TRBJ2-2; 16 bases align to TRBD2. Germline trimming cut 5 bases from V and 5 bases from J; bases unmatched to any gene: 2. The CDR3 has 16 amino acids. CDR1 is SGHTA, CDR2 FQGTGA, per germline. CDR3 in amino acids: CASSPGLAGGTGELFF. The CDR3, as DNA: TGTGCCAGCAGCCCGGGACTAGCGGGAGGGACCGGGGAGCTGTTTTTT.

In this sample, this clonotype turned up a few times. This chain uses TRBV5-6 with TRBJ2-3; D remains unclear. Germline values: CDR1 SGHDT, CDR2 YYEEEE. The CDR3 loop spans 16 amino acids. V lost 0 bases and J 2 bases, leaving 13 bases between the germline ends. Here the CDR3 reads CASSLEGQRYTDTQYF. As DNA, the CDR3 is TGTGCCAGCAGCTTGGAAGGTCAGAGATACACAGATACGCAGTATTTT.

This sequence joins TRBV24-1 and TRBJ1-2, with TRBD1 identical over 8 bases. V dropped 3 bases and J dropped 10; count of bases not matched to a gene: 12. CDR1 KGHDR and CDR2 SFDVKD come from the germline V gene. CDR3 length equals 15 residues. As DNA, the CDR3 is TGTGCCACCAGTGATGCCAGGACAGGGTTCAGCGCCTACACCTTC. Translated, it gives CATSDARTGFSAYTF.

In this sample, this clonotype turned up a few times. V gene TRBV11-2 combines with J gene TRBJ2-2; 7 bases are a match to TRBD2. V lost 0 bases to trimming and J lost 2 bases; unmatched junction nucleotides: 12. The CDR3 length is 19 residues. Germline-derived CDR1 and CDR2 are SGHAT and FQNNGV. In DNA, the CDR3 is TGTGCCAGCAGCTTAGATGTATTTGGCACTAGCGAAAACACCGGGGAGCTGTTTTTT. Amino acid sequence: CASSLDVFGTSENTGELFF.

Only a few counts were recorded for this clonotype. The J gene is TRBJ1-1, the V gene TRBV18; tentative D call: TRBD1 (6 bases). CDR3 length: 15 residues. The germline V and J ends were trimmed by 0 bases and 4 bases, with 12 bases remaining between them. Germline CDR1 and CDR2: KGHSH and LQKENI. In DNA, the CDR3 is TGTGCCAGCTCACCACCGACAGGCCGGGGCACTGAAGCTTTCTTT. This sequence encodes CASSPPTGRGTEAFF.

The chain couples TRBV7-2 to TRBJ2-1; a weak D match, TRBD1 (5 bases). Per germline, CDR1 SGHTA and CDR2 FQGNSA. The V and J ends lost 4 bases and 13 bases respectively, with 20 bases between them. There are 14 residues in the CDR3. The chain's CDR3 is CASSSFGVAQGQFF. Written as DNA, the CDR3 is TGTGCCAGCAGCTCGTTCGGAGTGGCCCAGGGCCAGTTCTTC.

The chain combines TRBV6-1 with TRBJ2-2, with 11 nucleotides matching TRBD2. V shed 7 bases and J 5 bases; nucleotides not matched to a gene: 3. The germline gives CDR1 MNHNS, CDR2 SASEGT. CDR3 length: 14 residues. The CDR3 DNA is TGTGCCAGCATGGGGACTAGCGGTACCGGGGAGCTGTTTTTT. As protein: CASMGTSGTGELFF.

A few counts support this clonotype. The chain combines TRBV23-1 with TRBJ2-7; D is perhaps TRBD2 (7 bases). TRBV23-1 is classed as an ORF, of uncertain function. V was shortened by 8 bases and J by 9 bases, with 20 bases between the two germline ends. This CDR3 is built from 13 residues. The CDR3 nucleotides read TGCGCCAGCGCTCGGAGGGGGGGGAGAGGGCAGTACTTC. This gives the protein CASARRGGRGQYF.

The V gene is TRBV9, the J gene TRBJ2-7; 9 bases are a match to TRBD1. J gave up 0 bases and V 2 bases, and 3 bases lay outside the gene matches. The CDR3 spans 15 residues. Per germline, CDR1 SGDLS and CDR2 YYNGEE. The CDR3 region is CASSVGQGPSYEQYF. CDR3 sequence (DNA): TGTGCCAGCAGCGTTGGACAGGGGCCCTCCTACGAGCAGTACTTC. Complete variable domain (other parts from reference TRBV9 and TRBJ2-7): DSGVTQTPKHLITATGQRVTLRCSPRSGDLSVYWYQQSLDQGLQFLIQYYNGEERAKGNILERFSAQQFPDLHSELNLSSLELGDSALYFCASSVGQGPSYEQYFGPGTRLTVT.

The gene calls are TRBV7-2 and TRBJ1-1; D is undetermined. The germline CDR1 and CDR2 sequences are SGHTA and FQGNSA. V was shortened by 7 bases and J by 7 bases, with 16 bases between the two germline ends. This CDR3 is 13 amino acids long. In DNA form, the CDR3 reads TGTGCCAGCACCCAACCTCCCAGTAGTGAAGCTTTCTTT. Amino acid sequence: CASTQPPSSEAFF.